This TCR beta chain was sequenced for a study of CD4+ T cells in melanoma. Regarding the study as a whole: A reported correlation linked neoantigen-specific CD4+ T cells to CD8+, macrophage and B cell function. Neoantigen-specific CD4+ T cells in melanoma reportedly had diverse differentiation states.

The CDR3 consists of 14 residues. The ends were cut back, 3 bases at V and 8 bases at J, with 14 bases in the middle. Germline V gene data show CDR1 as LNHDA and CDR2 as SQIVND (reference sequence). A note on this clone: The antigen is not known.

Assay: immunoSEQ multiplex PCR; the TCRdb copy retains only in-frame clones and omits some. The sample holds around 12,000 clones, around 66% seen once. The specimen was cells from a culture (not recorded whether cultured in vitro). The origin of this receptor is a human donor with melanoma. The J gene is TRBJ1-5, the V gene TRBV19; tentative D call: TRBD1 (5 bases). CDR3 protein: CASSMEGPIKPQHF. CDR3 DNA sequence: TGTGCCAGTAGTATGGAGGGGCCTATCAAGCCCCAGCATTTT.